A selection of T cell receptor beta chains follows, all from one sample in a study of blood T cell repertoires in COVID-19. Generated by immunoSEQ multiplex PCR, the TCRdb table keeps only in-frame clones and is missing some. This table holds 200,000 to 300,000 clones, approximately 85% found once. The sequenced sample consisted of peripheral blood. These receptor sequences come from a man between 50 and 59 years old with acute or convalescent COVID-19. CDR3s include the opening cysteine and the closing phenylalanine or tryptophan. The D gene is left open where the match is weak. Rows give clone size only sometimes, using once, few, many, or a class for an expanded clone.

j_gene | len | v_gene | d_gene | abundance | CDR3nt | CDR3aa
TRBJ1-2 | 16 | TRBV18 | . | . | TGTGCCAGCTCAACTAAGACAGGAACGAAAGGCTATGGCTACACCTTC | CASSTKTGTKGYGYTF
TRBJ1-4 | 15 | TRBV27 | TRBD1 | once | TGTGCCAGCCAGGCGGGACAGGGCTTAAGTGAAAAACTGTTTTTT | CASQAGQGLSEKLFF
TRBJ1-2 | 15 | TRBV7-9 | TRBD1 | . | TGTGCCAGCAGCTTAGATATCGACAGGGGAGGAGGCTACACCTTC | CASSLDIDRGGGYTF
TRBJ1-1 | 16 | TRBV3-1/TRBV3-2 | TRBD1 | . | TGTGCCAGCAGCCTAAGAGGTCAGGGGGCGAGCACTGAAGCTTTCTTT | CASSLRGQGASTEAFF
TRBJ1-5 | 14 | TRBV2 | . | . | TGTGCCAGCAGTGAAACTAGCAGCCACCAGCCCCAGCATTTT | CASSETSSHQPQHF
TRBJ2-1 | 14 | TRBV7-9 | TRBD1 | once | TGTGCCAGCAGCACCCGGGACAGGCCCAATGAGCAGTTCTTC | CASSTRDRPNEQFF
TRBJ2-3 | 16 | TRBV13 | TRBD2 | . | TGTGCCAGCAGCTCCACCGGGACTAGCGGGAGGGTGGGGCAGTATTTT | CASSSTGTSGRVGQYF
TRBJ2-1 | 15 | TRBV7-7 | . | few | TGTGCTAGCAGCGTAGGGCTAGCAGAATACAATGAGCAGTTCTTC | CASSVGLAEYNEQFF
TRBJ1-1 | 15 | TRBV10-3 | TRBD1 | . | TGTGCCATCAGTGGGACCGGGACAGAGGGAAAAAGGGCTTTCTTT | CAISGTGTEGKRAFF
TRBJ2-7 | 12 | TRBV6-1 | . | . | TGTGCCAGCAGTGAAGCAAGGGGCGAGCAGTACTTC | CASSEARGEQYF
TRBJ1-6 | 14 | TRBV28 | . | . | TGTGCCAGCACCGGGGGTTGGGGTAATTCACCCCTCCACTTT | CASTGGWGNSPLHF
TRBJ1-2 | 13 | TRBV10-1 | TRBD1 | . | TGCGCCAGCAGTGAGGACAGGGCCGGTGGCTACACCTTC | CASSEDRAGGYTF
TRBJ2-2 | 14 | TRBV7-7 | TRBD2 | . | TGTGCTTCGGGAGGCCCAGGGTACACCGGGGAGCTGTTTTTT | CASGGPGYTGELFF
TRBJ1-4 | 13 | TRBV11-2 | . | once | TGTGCCAGCAGCCTCGGACAGAATGAAAAACTGTTTTTT | CASSLGQNEKLFF
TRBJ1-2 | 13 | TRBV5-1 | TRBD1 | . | TGCGCCAGCAGCGCTGACAGGGAATATGGCTACACCTTC | CASSADREYGYTF
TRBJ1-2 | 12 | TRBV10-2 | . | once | TGCGCCAGCAGGGCAGGGTCCTATGGCTACACCTTC | CASRAGSYGYTF